This TCR beta chain emerged from a study (dated by TCRdb to the early 2010s). Sequencing used an Illumina Genome Analyzer IIx. TCRdb cleaned the public reads at Q25 with fastp, built clones with MiXCR and kept in-frame beta chains. Rows are unified per CDR3 protein, each entry keeping the most common DNA and genes. Across this sample there are nearly 15,000 distinct CDR3 sequences, with 30% to 45% seen only once. The ten largest clones add up to 15% to 20% of the sample. CDR1 and CDR2 are drawn from the germline V gene: LGHNA, YSLEER. The cysteine opens and the phenylalanine closes a CDR3 of 14 amino acids. CDR3 DNA only is kept here, 42 bases in frame from base 1. The germline V and J ends show losses of 2 bases and 2 bases respectively, and no gene match explains 2 bases of the junction. In the case of this clonotype: The specificity of this receptor is unknown. It has no much larger one-base neighbor in the sample; base qualities were not kept.

The material sequenced was blood. This TCR came from a human donor. This receptor chain uses TRBV4-3 and TRBJ2-7; 8 of the junction bases match TRBD2. In nucleotide form, the sequence is TGCGCCAGCAGCCAACTTAGCGGGGCCTACGAGCAGTACTTC. This yields the protein CASSQLSGAYEQYF.